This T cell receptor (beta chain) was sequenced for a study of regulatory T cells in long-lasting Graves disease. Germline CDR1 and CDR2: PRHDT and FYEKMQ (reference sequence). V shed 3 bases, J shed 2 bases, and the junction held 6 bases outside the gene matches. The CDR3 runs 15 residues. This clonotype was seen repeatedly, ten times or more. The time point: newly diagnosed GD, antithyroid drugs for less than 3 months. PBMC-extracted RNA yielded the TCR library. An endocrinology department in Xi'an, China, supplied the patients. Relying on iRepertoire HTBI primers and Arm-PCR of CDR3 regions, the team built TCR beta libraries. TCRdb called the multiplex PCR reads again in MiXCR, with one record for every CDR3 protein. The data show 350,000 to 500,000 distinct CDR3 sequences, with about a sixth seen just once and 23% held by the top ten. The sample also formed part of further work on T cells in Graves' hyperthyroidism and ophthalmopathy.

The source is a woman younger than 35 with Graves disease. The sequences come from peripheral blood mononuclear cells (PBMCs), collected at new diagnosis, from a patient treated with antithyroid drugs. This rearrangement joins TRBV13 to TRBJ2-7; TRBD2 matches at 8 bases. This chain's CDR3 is CASSFVTGGPYEQYF. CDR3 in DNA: TGTGCCAGCAGCTTCGTTACGGGAGGGCCCTACGAGCAGTACTTC.